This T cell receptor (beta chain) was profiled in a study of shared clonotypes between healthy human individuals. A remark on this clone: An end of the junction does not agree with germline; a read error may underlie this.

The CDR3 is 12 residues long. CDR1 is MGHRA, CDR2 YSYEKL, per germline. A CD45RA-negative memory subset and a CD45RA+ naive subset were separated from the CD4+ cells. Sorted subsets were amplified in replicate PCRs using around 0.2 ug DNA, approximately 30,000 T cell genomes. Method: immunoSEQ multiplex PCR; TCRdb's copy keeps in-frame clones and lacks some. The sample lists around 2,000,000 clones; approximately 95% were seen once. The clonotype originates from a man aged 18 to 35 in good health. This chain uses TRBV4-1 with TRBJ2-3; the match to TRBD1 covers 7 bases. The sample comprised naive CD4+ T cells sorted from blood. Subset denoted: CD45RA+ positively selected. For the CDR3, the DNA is TGCGCCAGCAGCCACGGGACAGAGACGCAGTATTTT. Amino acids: CASSHGTETQYF.